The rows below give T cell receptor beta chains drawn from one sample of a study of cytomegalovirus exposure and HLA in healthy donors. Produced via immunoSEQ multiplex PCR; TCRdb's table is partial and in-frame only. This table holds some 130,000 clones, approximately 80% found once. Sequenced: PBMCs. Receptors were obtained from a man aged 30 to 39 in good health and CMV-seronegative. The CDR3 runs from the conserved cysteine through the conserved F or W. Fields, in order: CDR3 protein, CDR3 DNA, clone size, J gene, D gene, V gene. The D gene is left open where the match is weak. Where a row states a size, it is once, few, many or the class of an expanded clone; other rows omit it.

CDR3: CASSLTSGSDTGELFF; DNA: TGCGCCAGCAGCCTGACTAGCGGGAGTGACACCGGGGAGCTGTTTTTT; size: -; J: TRBJ2-2; D: TRBD2; V: TRBV5-1
CDR3: CASSYSGRGQAPQYF; DNA: TGTGCCAGCAGTTACTCGGGGAGGGGTCAGGCGCCGCAGTATTTT; size: -; J: TRBJ2-3; D: TRBD2; V: TRBV6-5
CDR3: CASSNRDPGVKLFF; DNA: TGTGCCAGCAGTAACAGGGACCCCGGGGTAAAACTGTTTTTT; size: -; J: TRBJ1-4; D: -; V: TRBV6-5
CDR3: CASSVNSGPGDGIQYF; DNA: TGTGCCAGCAGCGTAAACTCAGGGCCCGGAGACGGCATTCAGTACTTC; size: -; J: TRBJ2-4; D: -; V: TRBV9
CDR3: CASNPMVGGTEAFF; DNA: TGTGCCAGCAATCCTATGGTGGGGGGCACTGAAGCTTTCTTT; size: few; J: TRBJ1-1; D: -; V: TRBV27
CDR3: CASQDRGYEQYF; DNA: TGTGCTAGTCAGGACAGGGGATACGAGCAGTACTTC; size: -; J: TRBJ2-7; D: TRBD1; V: TRBV12-5
CDR3: CASSSNSLRDSSTGGYNEQFF; DNA: TGCGCCAGCAGCTCGAATAGCCTTCGGGACTCCTCAACTGGGGGCTACAATGAGCAGTTCTTC; size: -; J: TRBJ2-1; D: -; V: TRBV5-1
CDR3: CASSPKGSANEKLFF; DNA: TGTGCCAGCTCACCAAAGGGGTCTGCTAATGAAAAACTGTTTTTT; size: -; J: TRBJ1-4; D: -; V: TRBV18
CDR3: CASSFSPQGAEGYTF; DNA: TGTGCCAGCAGTTTCTCCCCACAGGGGGCGGAGGGCTACACCTTC; size: -; J: TRBJ1-2; D: TRBD1; V: TRBV6-6
CDR3: CATSRDVAGGVKQFF; DNA: TGTGCCACCAGCAGAGATGTGGCGGGAGGCGTTAAGCAGTTCTTC; size: -; J: TRBJ2-1; D: TRBD2; V: TRBV15
CDR3: CASRASTLDEQYF; DNA: TGTGCCAGCAGAGCCTCTACTCTTGACGAGCAGTACTTC; size: -; J: TRBJ2-7; D: -; V: TRBV28
CDR3: CASSLVLLAGTGELFF; DNA: TGTGCCAGCAGTTTGGTTCTACTAGCGGGAACCGGGGAGCTGTTTTTT; size: -; J: TRBJ2-2; D: TRBD2; V: TRBV27
CDR3: CASSLVGFNEQFF; DNA: TGTGCCAGCAGCTTGGTCGGGTTCAATGAGCAGTTCTTC; size: -; J: TRBJ2-1; D: -; V: TRBV5-6
CDR3: CASSPSGRAGGELFF; DNA: TGTGCCAGCAGCCCTAGCGGGAGGGCCGGGGGGGAGCTGTTTTTT; size: few; J: TRBJ2-2; D: TRBD2; V: TRBV9
CDR3: CASSAETSSYNEQFF; DNA: TGTGCCAGCAGCGCCGAGACTAGCTCCTACAATGAGCAGTTCTTC; size: -; J: TRBJ2-1; D: -; V: TRBV9
CDR3: CASSTTPGQGNGYTF; DNA: TGTGCCAGTAGTACAACACCGGGACAGGGGAATGGCTACACCTTC; size: -; J: TRBJ1-2; D: TRBD1; V: TRBV19
CDR3: CASSPWGELAETQYF; DNA: TGCGCCAGCAGCCCCTGGGGGGAGTTGGCGGAGACCCAGTACTTC; size: once; J: TRBJ2-5; D: -; V: TRBV5-1
CDR3: CASREGEGYNEQFF; DNA: TGTGCCAGCAGGGAGGGGGAGGGGTACAATGAGCAGTTCTTC; size: once; J: TRBJ2-1; D: -; V: TRBV2
CDR3: CASSYTHGQGAYEQYF; DNA: TGTGCCAGCAGTTACACCCACGGACAGGGGGCCTACGAGCAGTACTTC; size: once; J: TRBJ2-7; D: TRBD1; V: TRBV6-5
CDR3: CASRVKGAQDGELFF; DNA: TGCGCCAGCAGAGTGAAGGGGGCGCAGGACGGGGAGCTGTTTTTT; size: -; J: TRBJ2-2; D: TRBD1; V: TRBV5-1
CDR3: CASSREGGLAGIAYEQYF; DNA: TGTGCCAGCAGTCGAGAGGGTGGACTAGCGGGTATTGCCTACGAGCAGTACTTC; size: -; J: TRBJ2-7; D: TRBD2; V: TRBV7-2
CDR3: CASSQGEVFPGELFF; DNA: TGCGCCAGCAGCCAAGGGGAGGTGTTCCCCGGGGAGCTGTTTTTT; size: -; J: TRBJ2-2; D: -; V: TRBV4-1
CDR3: CASSWGQTSFTDTQYF; DNA: TGTGCCAGCAGTTGGGGCCAGACTAGCTTCACAGATACGCAGTATTTT; size: -; J: TRBJ2-3; D: TRBD2; V: TRBV27
CDR3: CASSFYRAPVPDTQYF; DNA: TGTGCCAGCAGTTTCTACAGGGCGCCAGTCCCAGATACGCAGTATTTT; size: -; J: TRBJ2-3; D: -; V: TRBV27
CDR3: CASSYSGTGGYGYTF; DNA: TGTGCCAGCAGTTACTCTGGGACAGGGGGCTATGGCTACACCTTC; size: -; J: TRBJ1-2; D: TRBD1; V: TRBV6-5
CDR3: CASSEDRGHYEQYF; DNA: TGCGCCAGCAGTGAGGACAGGGGACATTACGAGCAGTACTTC; size: -; J: TRBJ2-7; D: TRBD1; V: TRBV10-1
CDR3: CASSLGSSYNEQFF; DNA: TGTGCCAGCAGCTTAGGGAGCTCCTACAATGAGCAGTTCTTC; size: -; J: TRBJ2-1; D: -; V: TRBV7-9
CDR3: CASGENYGNTIYF; DNA: TGTGCCAGCGGGGAGAACTACGGAAACACCATATATTTT; size: -; J: TRBJ1-3; D: -; V: TRBV2
CDR3: CASSKGDRAYSTDTQYF; DNA: TGTGCCAGCAGCAAGGGGGACAGGGCGTATAGCACAGATACGCAGTATTTT; size: -; J: TRBJ2-3; D: TRBD1; V: TRBV5-8
CDR3: CASSLGGQLSYEQYF; DNA: TGTGCCAGCAGCTTGGGGGGACAGCTCTCCTACGAGCAGTACTTC; size: -; J: TRBJ2-7; D: TRBD1; V: TRBV5-4
CDR3: CASSMDRGNQPQHF; DNA: TGTGCCAGTAGTATGGACAGGGGCAATCAGCCCCAGCATTTT; size: -; J: TRBJ1-5; D: TRBD1; V: TRBV19
CDR3: CASSLGGIGTQYF; DNA: TGTGCCAGCAGCTTGGGCGGGATTGGGACCCAGTACTTC; size: -; J: TRBJ2-5; D: -; V: TRBV5-8
CDR3: CASSGVTNGNTIYF; DNA: TGCGCCAGCAGCGGGGTCACTAATGGAAACACCATATATTTT; size: -; J: TRBJ1-3; D: -; V: TRBV10-2
CDR3: CASSDRGQETQYF; DNA: TGCGCCAGCAGCGACAGGGGCCAAGAGACCCAGTACTTC; size: -; J: TRBJ2-5; D: TRBD1; V: TRBV5-1
CDR3: CASRETSGQGGQFF; DNA: TGTGCCAGCAGGGAGACTAGCGGACAGGGGGGGCAGTTCTTC; size: -; J: TRBJ2-1; D: -; V: TRBV2
CDR3: CASSSIDRGSGYTF; DNA: TGTGCCAGCAGCTCCATCGACAGGGGGTCCGGCTACACCTTC; size: few; J: TRBJ1-2; D: TRBD1; V: TRBV13
CDR3: CASSPSWGGRGETQYF; DNA: TGTGCCAGCAGCCCATCCTGGGGGGGGAGGGGAGAGACCCAGTACTTC; size: few; J: TRBJ2-5; D: TRBD2; V: TRBV7-6
CDR3: CATSGVTYNEQFF; DNA: TGCGCGACTAGCGGGGTTACCTACAATGAGCAGTTCTTC; size: -; J: TRBJ2-1; D: TRBD2; V: TRBV19